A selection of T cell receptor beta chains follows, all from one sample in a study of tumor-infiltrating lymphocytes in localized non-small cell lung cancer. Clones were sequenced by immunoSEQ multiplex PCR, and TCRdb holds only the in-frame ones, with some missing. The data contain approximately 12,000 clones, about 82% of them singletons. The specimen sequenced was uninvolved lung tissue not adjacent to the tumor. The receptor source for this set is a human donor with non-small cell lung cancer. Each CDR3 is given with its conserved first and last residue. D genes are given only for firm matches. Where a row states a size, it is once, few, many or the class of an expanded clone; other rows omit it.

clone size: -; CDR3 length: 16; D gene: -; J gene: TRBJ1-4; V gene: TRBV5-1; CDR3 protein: CASSLAGGATNEKLFF; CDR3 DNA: TGCGCCAGCAGCTTGGCCGGGGGGGCAACTAATGAAAAACTGTTTTTT
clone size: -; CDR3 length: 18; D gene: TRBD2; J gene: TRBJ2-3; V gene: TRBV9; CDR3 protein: CASSVGSGGAYGTDTQYF; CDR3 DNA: TGTGCCAGCAGCGTAGGTAGCGGGGGGGCTTATGGGACAGATACGCAGTATTTT
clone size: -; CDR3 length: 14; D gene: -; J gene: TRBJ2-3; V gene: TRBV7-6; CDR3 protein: CASSLSGRTDTQYF; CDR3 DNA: TGTGCCAGCAGCTTAAGTGGGCGCACAGATACGCAGTATTTT
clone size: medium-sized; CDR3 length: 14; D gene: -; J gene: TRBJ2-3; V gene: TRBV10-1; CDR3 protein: CASKESFSTDTQYF; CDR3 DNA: TGCGCCAGCAAGGAGAGTTTCAGCACAGATACGCAGTATTTT
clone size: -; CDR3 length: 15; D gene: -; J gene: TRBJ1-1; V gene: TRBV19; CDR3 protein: CASLQAGALNTEAFF; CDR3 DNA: TGTGCCAGCCTCCAGGCAGGGGCCTTAAACACTGAAGCTTTCTTT
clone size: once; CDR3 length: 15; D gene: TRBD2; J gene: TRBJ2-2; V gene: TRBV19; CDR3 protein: CATAGGGVRTGELFF; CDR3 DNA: TGTGCCACCGCCGGCGGGGGGGTTCGCACCGGGGAGCTGTTTTTT
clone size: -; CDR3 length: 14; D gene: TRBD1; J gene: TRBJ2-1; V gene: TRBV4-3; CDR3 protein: CASSQETGRNEQFF; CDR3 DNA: TGCGCCAGCAGCCAAGAGACAGGGCGCAATGAGCAGTTCTTC
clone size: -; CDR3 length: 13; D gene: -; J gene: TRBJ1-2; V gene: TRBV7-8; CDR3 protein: CASSLTQIRGYTF; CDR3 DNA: TGTGCCAGCAGCTTAACACAAATCAGGGGCTACACCTTC
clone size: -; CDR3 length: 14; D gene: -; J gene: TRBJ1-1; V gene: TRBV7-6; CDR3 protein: CASSSRDLNTEAFF; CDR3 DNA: TGTGCCAGCAGCTCGAGGGATCTGAACACTGAAGCTTTCTTT
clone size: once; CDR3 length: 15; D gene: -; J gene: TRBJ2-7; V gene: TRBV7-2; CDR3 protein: CASSLEDGGSYEQYF; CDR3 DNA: TGTGCCAGCAGCTTAGAGGACGGCGGATCCTACGAGCAGTACTTC
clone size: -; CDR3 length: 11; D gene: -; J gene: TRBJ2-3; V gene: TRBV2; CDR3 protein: CASSAIDTQYF; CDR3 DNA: TGTGCCAGCAGTGCCATAGATACGCAGTATTTT
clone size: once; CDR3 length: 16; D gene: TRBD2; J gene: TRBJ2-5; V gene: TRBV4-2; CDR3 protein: CASSQVPAGGRETQYF; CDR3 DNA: TGTGCCAGCAGCCAAGTTCCAGCGGGGGGCCGGGAGACCCAGTACTTC
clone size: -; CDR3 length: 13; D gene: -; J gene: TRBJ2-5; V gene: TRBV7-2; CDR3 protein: CASSRSSQETQYF; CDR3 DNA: TGTGCCAGCAGCCGAAGCAGCCAAGAGACCCAGTACTTC
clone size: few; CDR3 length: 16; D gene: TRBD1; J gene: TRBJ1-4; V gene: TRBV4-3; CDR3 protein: CASSQDPGTGDEKLFF; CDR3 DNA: TGCGCCAGCAGCCAAGACCCCGGGACAGGGGATGAAAAACTGTTTTTT
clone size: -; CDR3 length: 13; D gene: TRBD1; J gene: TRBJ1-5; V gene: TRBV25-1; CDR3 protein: CASSLQGDQPQHF; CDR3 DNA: TGTGCCAGCAGCCTACAGGGGGATCAGCCCCAGCATTTT
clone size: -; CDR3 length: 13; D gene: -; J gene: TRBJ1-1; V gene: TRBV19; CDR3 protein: CASSSQGSTEAFF; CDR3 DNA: TGTGCCAGTAGCTCACAGGGTTCGACTGAAGCTTTCTTT
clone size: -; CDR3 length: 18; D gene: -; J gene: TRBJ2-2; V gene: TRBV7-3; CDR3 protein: CASSTDGRRSTNTGELFF; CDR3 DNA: TGTGCCAGCAGCACGGACGGACGGAGGTCAACGAACACCGGGGAGCTGTTTTTT
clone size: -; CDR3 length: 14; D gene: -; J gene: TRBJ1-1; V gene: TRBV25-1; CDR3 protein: CASSDLAGNTEAFF; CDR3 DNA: TGTGCCAGCAGTGATCTCGCAGGCAACACTGAAGCTTTCTTT
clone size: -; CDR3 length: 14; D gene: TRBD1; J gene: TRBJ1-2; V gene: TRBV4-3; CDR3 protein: CASSQEQGYYGYTF; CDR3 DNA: TGCGCCAGCAGCCAGGAACAGGGGTACTATGGCTACACCTTC
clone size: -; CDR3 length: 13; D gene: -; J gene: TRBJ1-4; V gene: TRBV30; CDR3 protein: CAWSPQIREKLFF; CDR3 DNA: TGTGCCTGGAGTCCCCAGATAAGGGAAAAACTGTTTTTT
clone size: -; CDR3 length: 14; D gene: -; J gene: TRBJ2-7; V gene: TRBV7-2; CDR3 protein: CASSLERGGNEQYF; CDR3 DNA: TGTGCCAGCAGCTTAGAGAGGGGAGGCAACGAGCAGTACTTC
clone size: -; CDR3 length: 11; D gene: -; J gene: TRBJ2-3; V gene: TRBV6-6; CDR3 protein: CASSSSDTQYF; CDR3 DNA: TGTGCCAGCAGTTCTTCAGATACGCAGTATTTT
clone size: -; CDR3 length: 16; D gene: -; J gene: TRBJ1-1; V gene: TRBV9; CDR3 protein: CASSEGGGHQNTEAFF; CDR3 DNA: TGTGCCAGCAGCGAGGGAGGGGGACACCAGAACACTGAAGCTTTCTTT
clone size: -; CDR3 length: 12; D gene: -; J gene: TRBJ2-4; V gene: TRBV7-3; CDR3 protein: CASSFGGGIQYF; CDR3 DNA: TGTGCCAGCAGCTTTGGCGGCGGCATTCAGTACTTC
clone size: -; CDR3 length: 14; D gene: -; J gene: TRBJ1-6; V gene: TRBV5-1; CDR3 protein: CASSLAKGDSPLHF; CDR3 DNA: TGCGCCAGCAGCTTGGCCAAAGGCGATTCACCCCTCCACTTT
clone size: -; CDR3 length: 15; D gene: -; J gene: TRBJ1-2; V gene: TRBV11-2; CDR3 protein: CASSSPLGANYGYTF; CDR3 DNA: TGTGCCAGCAGCTCACCCCTGGGGGCTAACTATGGCTACACCTTC
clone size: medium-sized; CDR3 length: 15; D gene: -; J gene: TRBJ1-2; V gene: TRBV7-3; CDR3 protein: CASSLSGQNRGGYTF; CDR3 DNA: TGTGCCAGCAGCTTAAGCGGACAGAATCGTGGGGGCTACACCTTC
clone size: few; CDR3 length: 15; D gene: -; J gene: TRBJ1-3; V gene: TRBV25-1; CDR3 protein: CASSEQGAAGNTIYF; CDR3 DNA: TGTGCCAGCAGTGAACAAGGGGCAGCTGGAAACACCATATATTTT
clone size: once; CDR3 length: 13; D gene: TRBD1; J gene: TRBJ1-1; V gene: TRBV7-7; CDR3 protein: CASSQTQQGEAFF; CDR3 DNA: TGTGCCAGCAGCCAAACCCAACAGGGGGAAGCTTTCTTT
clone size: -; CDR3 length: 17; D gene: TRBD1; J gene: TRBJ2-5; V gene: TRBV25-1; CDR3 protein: CASSGRGERGPQETQYF; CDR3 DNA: TGTGCCAGCAGTGGGAGAGGAGAAAGGGGGCCCCAAGAGACCCAGTACTTC
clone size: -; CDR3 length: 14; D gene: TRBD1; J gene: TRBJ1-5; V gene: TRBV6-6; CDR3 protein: CASSPSDRLQPQHF; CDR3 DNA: TGTGCCAGCAGTCCCTCGGACAGGCTTCAGCCCCAGCATTTT
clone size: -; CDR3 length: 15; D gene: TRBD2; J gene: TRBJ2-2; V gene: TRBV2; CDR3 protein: CASNLLGGRTGELFF; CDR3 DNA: TGTGCCAGCAATCTCCTCGGGGGGAGGACCGGGGAGCTGTTTTTT
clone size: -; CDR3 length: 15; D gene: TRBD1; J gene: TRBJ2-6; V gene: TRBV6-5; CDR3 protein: CASRTGGSGANVLTF; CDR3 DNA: TGTGCCAGCAGGACAGGGGGGTCTGGGGCCAACGTCCTGACTTTC
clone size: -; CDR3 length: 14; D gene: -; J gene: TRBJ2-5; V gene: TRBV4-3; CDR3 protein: CASSQLRYQETQYF; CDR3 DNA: TGCGCCAGCAGCCAACTACGATACCAAGAGACCCAGTACTTC
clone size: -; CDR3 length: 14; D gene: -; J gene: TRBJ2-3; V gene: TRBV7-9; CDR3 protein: CASQSDRRTDTQYF; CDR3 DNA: TGTGCCAGCCAAAGCGACCGTCGCACAGATACGCAGTATTTT
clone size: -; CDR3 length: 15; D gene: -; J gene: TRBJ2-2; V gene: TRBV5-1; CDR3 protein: CASSSPKLNTGELFF; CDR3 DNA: TGCGCCAGCAGCTCACCAAAACTAAACACCGGGGAGCTGTTTTTT
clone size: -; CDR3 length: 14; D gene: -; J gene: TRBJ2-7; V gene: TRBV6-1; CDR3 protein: CASSVEPENYEQYF; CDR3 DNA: TGTGCCAGCAGTGTAGAGCCCGAGAACTACGAGCAGTACTTC
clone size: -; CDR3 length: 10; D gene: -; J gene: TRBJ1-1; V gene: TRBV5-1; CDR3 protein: CASSWPSAFF; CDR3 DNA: TGCGCCAGCAGCTGGCCCTCAGCTTTCTTT
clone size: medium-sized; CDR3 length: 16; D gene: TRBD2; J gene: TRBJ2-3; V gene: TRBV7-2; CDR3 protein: CASSRTSGGETDTQYF; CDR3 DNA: TGTGCCAGCAGCCGGACTAGCGGGGGGGAGACAGATACGCAGTATTTT
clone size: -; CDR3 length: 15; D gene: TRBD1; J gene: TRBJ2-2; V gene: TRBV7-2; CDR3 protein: CASSWRQGNTGELFF; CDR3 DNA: TGTGCCAGCAGCTGGCGACAGGGGAACACCGGGGAGCTGTTTTTT
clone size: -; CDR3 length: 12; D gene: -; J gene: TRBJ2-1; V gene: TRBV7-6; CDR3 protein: CASSLNANEQFF; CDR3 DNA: TGTGCCAGCAGCTTAAACGCCAATGAGCAGTTCTTC